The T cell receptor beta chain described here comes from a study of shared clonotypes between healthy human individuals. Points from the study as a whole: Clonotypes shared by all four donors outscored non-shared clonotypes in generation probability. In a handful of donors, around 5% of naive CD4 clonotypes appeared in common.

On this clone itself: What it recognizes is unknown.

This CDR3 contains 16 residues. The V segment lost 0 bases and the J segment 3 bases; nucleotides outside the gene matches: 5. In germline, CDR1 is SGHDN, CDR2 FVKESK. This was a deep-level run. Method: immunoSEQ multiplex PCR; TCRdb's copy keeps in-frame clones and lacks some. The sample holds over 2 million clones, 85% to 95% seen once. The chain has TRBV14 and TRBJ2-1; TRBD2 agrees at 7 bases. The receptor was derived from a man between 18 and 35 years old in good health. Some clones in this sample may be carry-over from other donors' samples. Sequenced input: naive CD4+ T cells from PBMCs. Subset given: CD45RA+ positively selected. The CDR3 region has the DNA TGTGCCAGCAGCCAAGATCCATGGACTAGCTACAATGAGCAGTTCTTC. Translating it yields CASSQDPWTSYNEQFF.